This T cell receptor (beta chain) stems from a study of T cell changes during pregnancy in multiple sclerosis. Germline V lookup: CDR1 SGHTA, CDR2 FQGNSA. CDR3 length: 13 amino acids. Trimming left V 1 base short and J 6 bases short, with 9 bases between. Profiled with immunoSEQ multiplex PCR; TCRdb holds only in-frame clones, not every one. Found here are some 70,000 clones, 91% of them singletons; the top ten hold roughly 0.29%. The chain has TRBV7-2 and TRBJ1-1; TRBD1 is a possible D gene (6 bases). Sequenced material: CD4+ T cells from peripheral blood mononuclear cells, taken in the third trimester of pregnancy. The sequence derives from a female donor in good health, enrolled as a control in a pregnancy study. The CDR3 nucleotides are TGTGCCAGCAGCTTAGTTACAGGGCCTGAAGCTTTCTTT. Encoded protein: CASSLVTGPEAFF.